The 25 T cell receptor beta chains in this list originate from one sample, sequenced in a study of Graves' ophthalmopathy and Graves' hyperthyroidism. As the template, RNA transcripts were used to amplify TCR beta CDR3 regions. The library came from an HTBI-primed first-round RT-PCR and a second-round multiplex PCR. MiXCR was run by TCRdb on the multiplex PCR reads, yielding one entry per CDR3 protein. Here the sample spans 500,000 to 600,000 distinct CDR3 sequences, about two fifths being singletons. The sequenced sample consisted of peripheral blood or thyroid tissue (not recorded which). The receptors originated from an adult man with Graves' hyperthyroidism.

Concerning this clonotype itself: A much larger clone differs by one base, so this may be a read error. The chain combines TRBV7-9 with TRBJ2-5; D possibly corresponds to TRBD1 (5 bases). This CDR3 is 15 amino acids long. In germline, CDR1 is SEHNR, CDR2 FQNEAQ (reference sequence). The CDR3 DNA sequence: TGTGCCGGCAGCCAAGCTTGGTCCTCAGGGGAGACCCAGTACTTC. The encoded protein is CAGSQAWSSGETQYF.

In DNA form, the CDR3 reads TGTGCCAGCAGCTTAGTAGGCTACACCTTC. Translation gives CASSLVGYTF. The rearrangement uses TRBV7-2 and TRBJ1-2; D unclear. This CDR3 is 10 amino acids long. V lost 1 base, J lost 8 bases, and 2 bases lay in between. The germline CDR1 and CDR2 sequences are SGHTA and FQGNSA.

The chain links TRBV2 to TRBJ1-2, with D unresolved. This CDR3 is 14 amino acids long. The V and J ends lost 6 bases and 5 bases respectively, with 16 bases between them. Germline CDR1 and CDR2: SNHLY and FYNNEI. In nucleotides, the CDR3 is TGTGCCAGCAGATCGGACCGCCGGGATTATGGCTACACCTTC. It encodes CASRSDRRDYGYTF.

The genes are TRBV4-1 and TRBJ1-6; possibly TRBD1 for D (5 bases). V was pared by 0 bases and J by 9 bases, with 18 bases between. Germline CDR1 and CDR2: MGHRA and YSYEKL. This CDR3 comprises 17 residues. The CDR3 bases are TGCGCCAGCAGCCAAGAGTCCGCCGAGACAGTGGGTTCACCCCTCCACTTT. This translates into CASSQESAETVGSPLHF.

About this clonotype: Likely a read error: the CDR3 ends without its conserved phenylalanine or tryptophan. Because the CDR3's place on the DNA is in doubt, the DNA is left out and the CDR3 is given as listed by TCRdb. This chain uses TRBV12-3 or TRBV12-4 with TRBJ2-2; the table gives TRBD1 as D, unverified against the DNA. The CDR3 has 9 amino acids, counting both end residues. CDR3 amino acids: CASRRIGTA.

This chain links TRBV5-4 with TRBJ2-6, with D perhaps assigned TRBD1 or TRBD2 (5 bases each). There are 16 residues in the CDR3. With 7 bases removed from V and 0 bases from J, the gap between germline ends came to 14 bases. Germline V gene lookup returns CDR1 SGHNT and CDR2 YYREEE (reference sequence). CDR3 nucleotides: TGTGCCAGCCGGGTGGCAGGGAGCTCTGGGGCCAACGTCCTGACTTTC. It is translated as CASRVAGSSGANVLTF.

The chain combines TRBV11-2 with TRBJ2-7, with D maybe TRBD2 (5 bases). This CDR3 comprises 14 residues. Germline V gene data show CDR1 as SGHAT and CDR2 as FQNNGV. Trimming stripped 6 bases from V and 6 bases from J, with 18 bases between. The DNA for the CDR3 is TGTGCCAGCAGTTTCTTGGGGATTCGGGGCGAGCAGTACTTC. Protein: CASSFLGIRGEQYF.

The chain joins TRBV4-1 to TRBJ1-2; maybe TRBD1 (5 bases). CDR1 and CDR2 from the germline V gene are MGHRA and YSYEKL. The V gene lost 1 base and the J gene lost 8 bases, with 17 bases spanning the gap. This CDR3 has 15 residues. The DNA of the CDR3 is TGCGCCAGCAGCCAAGTAGGGAGCAGGGCTGACGGCTACACCTTC. As protein: CASSQVGSRADGYTF.

This clonotype was picked up many times. This chain connects TRBV24-1 to TRBJ1-4; possibly TRBD1 for D (6 bases). With 4 bases removed from V and 3 bases from J, the gap between germline ends came to 14 bases. This CDR3 region has 16 residues. Germline-derived CDR1 and CDR2 are KGHDR and SFDVKD. The CDR3 coding sequence is TGTGCCACCAGTGACTCAACAGGGCCATCTAATGAAAAACTGTTTTTT. Its protein is CATSDSTGPSNEKLFF.

On this clonotype itself: A single base separates this from a much larger clone, so it may be a read error. The chain employs TRBV7-2 and TRBJ2-2; TRBD2 aligns across 12 bases. CDR3 length: 16 residues. Germline assignment: CDR1 SGHTA and CDR2 FQGNSA. Unmatched junction bases numbered 4, after V lost 2 bases and J lost 6 bases. The CDR3 DNA is TGTGCCAGCAGCTTACGGCTAGCGGGGGGGCCCGGGGAGCTGTTTTTT. It encodes CASSLRLAGGPGELFF.

A word on this clonotype: The final CDR3 position lacks the conserved phenylalanine or tryptophan, pointing to a likely read error. V is TRBV19 and J is TRBJ1-3; no clear D gene. Germline V CDR1 and CDR2: LNHDA, SQIVND (reference sequence). This CDR3 comprises 14 residues. V was clipped by 3 bases and J by 0 bases, with 6 bases between them. In nucleotides, the CDR3 is TGTGCCAGTAGTATCGCAGACTCTGGAAACACCATATATTCT. It translates to CASSIADSGNTIYS.

In this sample, this clonotype turned up many times. V gene TRBV20-1 combines with J gene TRBJ2-7; D may correspond to TRBD1 or TRBD2 (5 bases each). The germline V gene encodes CDR1 DFQATT and CDR2 SNEGSKA (reference sequence). CDR3 length: 12 residues. V lost 3 bases to trimming and J lost 7 bases, with 13 bases between them. The CDR3 DNA sequence: TGCAGTGCTAGTTGGGGGAATGGGGAGCAGTACTTC. It is translated as CSASWGNGEQYF.

This chain joins TRBV2 and TRBJ1-2; 7 bases are shared with TRBD1. Per germline, CDR1 SNHLY and CDR2 FYNNEI. This CDR3 contains 14 residues. The V and J ends lost 11 bases and 3 bases, in that order; junction bases with no gene match: 12. The DNA for the CDR3 is TGTGCCCCACCTGGACAGGCGCCAGACTATGGCTACACCTTC. It codes for CAPPGQAPDYGYTF.

This clonotype has a handful of counts. The chain joins TRBV5-8 to TRBJ2-2; unclear D gene. This CDR3 has 13 amino acids. Germline values: CDR1 SGHTS, CDR2 YDEGEE. V lost 0 bases and J lost 5, with 5 bases in between. The CDR3 loop reads CASSLGWTGELFF. CDR3 nucleotides: TGTGCCAGCAGCTTGGGGTGGACCGGGGAGCTGTTTTTT.

Many counts were recorded for this clonotype. The chain recombines TRBV19 with TRBJ1-1; no clear D gene. V dropped 5 bases and J dropped 0 bases, with 16 bases sitting between them. Germline CDR1 and CDR2: LNHDA and SQIVND (reference sequence). CDR3 size: 16 residues. CDR3 nucleotides: TGTGCCAGTAGTTTCGGGGTCGGGCTCATGAACACTGAAGCTTTCTTT. Translation gives CASSFGVGLMNTEAFF.

In its sample, this clonotype was seen many times. The V gene is TRBV29-1, the J gene TRBJ1-5, with a weak D call TRBD1 (6 bases). Germline lookup yields CDR1 SQVTM and CDR2 ANQGSEA. There are 14 residues in the CDR3. The V end lost 6 bases, the J end lost 3 bases, and 15 bases lay between the germline ends. CDR3 coding DNA: TGCAGCGTGTCCTCAGGGGCGGACAATCAGCCCCAGCATTTT. Amino acid sequence: CSVSSGADNQPQHF.

This clonotype showed up many times. This chain's CDR3 is CASSWADYNSPLHF. As DNA, the CDR3 is TGTGCCAGCAGTTGGGCGGATTATAATTCACCCCTCCACTTT. The gene calls are TRBV25-1 and TRBJ1-6, with D hard to call. CDR3 size: 14 residues. Germline V gene lookup returns CDR1 MGHDK and CDR2 SYGVNS. Trimming stripped 5 bases from V and 4 bases from J, with 9 bases between.

This clonotype was counted ten times or more. This chain joins TRBV6-5 and TRBJ1-6, with TRBD1 as a possible D gene (6 bases). The V end was cut by 5 bases, the J end by 10 bases, with 18 bases between. The CDR3 runs to 15 residues. The germline V gene encodes CDR1 MNHEY and CDR2 SVGAGI. DNA of the CDR3: TGTGCCAGCAGTGAAGCGCGACAGGCGAGGTCACCCCTCCACTTT. It encodes CASSEARQARSPLHF.

This clonotype was detected a few times. The chain links TRBV5-6 to TRBJ2-5, with no clear D. Trimming pared 1 base from V and 2 bases from J, leaving 9 bases between. Germline V gene sequence: CDR1 SGHDT, CDR2 YYEEEE. There are 14 residues in the CDR3. The CDR3 reads CASSLYWRQETQYF. The CDR3, as DNA: TGTGCCAGCAGCTTGTATTGGCGGCAAGAGACCCAGTACTTC. The whole variable domain, filled in from reference TRBV5-6 and TRBJ2-5, reads DAGVTQSPTHLIKTRGQQVTLRCSPKSGHDTVSWYQQALGQGPQFIFQYYEEEERQRGNFPDRFSGHQFPNYSSELNVNALLLGDSALYLCASSLYWRQETQYFGPGTRLLVL.

This clonotype has a count of ten or more. V usage is TRBV24-1 and J usage is TRBJ2-5; no definite D call. V was cut by 2 bases and J by 3 bases, with 9 bases left in between. CDR3 length equals 14 residues. In germline, CDR1 is KGHDR, CDR2 SFDVKD. The CDR3 sequence: CATSDSLGKETQYF. CDR3 coding DNA: TGTGCCACCAGTGATTCATTGGGGAAAGAGACCCAGTACTTC.

This clonotype was seen at least ten times. A read error is possible here, since a much larger clone lies one base away. The chain joins TRBV6-6 to TRBJ1-5; D gene ambiguous. Deletions cut 5 bases from V and 3 bases from J, with 5 bases between. Germline values: CDR1 MNHNY, CDR2 SVGAGI (reference sequence). The CDR3 length is 12 residues. DNA for the CDR3: TGTGCCAGCAGTGAAGACAATCAGCCCCAGCATTTT. Protein: CASSEDNQPQHF.

Details on this clonotype: This may arise from a read error, as a much more abundant clone is one base away. The gene calls are TRBV6-5 and TRBJ2-7; a possible D gene is TRBD1 (5 bases). Looked up from germline, CDR1 is MNHEY and CDR2 is SVGAGI. CDR3 length: 16 amino acids. The CDR3 region is CASSHSSDSFSYEQYF. CDR3 bases: TGTGCCAGCAGTCACTCGAGCGACAGCTTCTCCTACGAGCAGTACTTC.

This clonotype was detected many times. V usage is TRBV20-1 and J usage is TRBJ1-2; a possible D gene is TRBD1 (5 bases). V dropped 6 bases and J dropped 7 bases, with 21 bases sitting between them. The CDR3 has 14 amino acids. Per the germline V gene, CDR1 is DFQATT and CDR2 is SNEGSKA (reference sequence). The CDR3 sequence: CSASPGRGLAGYTF. The CDR3 bases are TGCAGTGCGAGCCCGGGACGCGGTTTGGCTGGCTACACCTTC.

The V and J genes are TRBV7-9 and TRBJ1-5, with 8 bases aligning to TRBD1. Looked up from germline, CDR1 is SEHNR and CDR2 is FQNEAQ (reference sequence). The CDR3 sequence is 16 residues long. V trimming: 5 bases; J trimming: 6 bases; junction bases outside the gene matches: 12. The DNA for the CDR3 is TGTGCCAGCAGCCGAAGGACAGGGTCTTTAGGTCAGCCCCAGCATTTT. Amino acid sequence: CASSRRTGSLGQPQHF.

This clonotype was picked up many times. V and J are TRBV20-1 and TRBJ2-5, with 7 nucleotides matching TRBD2. Germline values: CDR1 DFQATT, CDR2 SNEGSKA (reference sequence). The CDR3 is made up of 16 amino acids. J was trimmed by 4 bases and V by 3 bases; bases with no gene match: 14. CDR3 sequence (DNA): TGCAGTGCTAGGGCCTCTGAGCGGGAATGGGTAGAGACCCAGTACTTC. This codes for CSARASEREWVETQYF.